These T cell receptor beta chains were read from a single sample in a study of control samples from healthy donors and cancer patients. Measured with immunoSEQ multiplex PCR; TCRdb has only the in-frame clones, and not every one. The sample records under 85,000 clones, roughly 93% being singletons. Material: PBMCs. These receptors originate from a woman in her thirties or forties with lung cancer. The CDR3 runs from the conserved cysteine through the conserved F or W. Fields, in order: clone size, J gene, V gene, CDR3 length, D gene, CDR3 DNA, CDR3 protein. A D gene is named only where the DNA matches it firmly. Not all rows give a size; the values are once, few, many and, for expanded clones, a class.

. | TRBJ2-1 | TRBV3-1/TRBV3-2 | 15 | . | TGTGCCAGCAGCCAACCACCCGGGACCCACAATGAGCAGTTCTTC | CASSQPPGTHNEQFF
. | TRBJ1-5 | TRBV2 | 16 | . | TGTGCCAGCAGTGAAGGGGCAGGGAGGTCGGGACAGCCCCAGCATTTT | CASSEGAGRSGQPQHF
once | TRBJ2-1 | TRBV3-1/TRBV3-2 | 12 | TRBD1 | TGTGCCAGCAGCCAGACAGGGTCTGAGCAGTTCTTC | CASSQTGSEQFF
. | TRBJ1-2 | TRBV15 | 14 | . | TGTGCCACCAGCAGAGATCAAGGCAACTATGGCTACACCTTC | CATSRDQGNYGYTF
. | TRBJ1-6 | TRBV6-4 | 13 | . | TGTGCCAGCAGCCTCTCTTATAATTCACCCCTCCACTTT | CASSLSYNSPLHF
. | TRBJ1-5 | TRBV4-1 | 14 | TRBD1 | TGCGCCAGCAGGTCACAGGGGATCAATCAGCCCCAGCATTTT | CASRSQGINQPQHF
few | TRBJ1-5 | TRBV19 | 15 | . | TGTGCCAGTAGTATTTGGGGGCAGGGCAATCAGCCCCAGCATTTT | CASSIWGQGNQPQHF
once | TRBJ2-7 | TRBV5-1 | 12 | . | TGCGCCAGCAGCTGGACAGAGAAAGAGCAGTACTTC | CASSWTEKEQYF
. | TRBJ1-3 | TRBV27 | 15 | . | TGTGCCAGCAGCTCCCCCGGGGCCGGCGGTAACACCATATATTTT | CASSSPGAGGNTIYF
. | TRBJ1-2 | TRBV3-1/TRBV3-2 | 14 | . | TGTGCCAGCAGCCGAGAGGTCGCTTCCTATGGCTACACCTTC | CASSREVASYGYTF